The clone carrying this TCR beta chain was seen a single time. From germline, CDR1 is MNHEY and CDR2 SMNVEV (reference sequence). The CDR3 spans 13 residues. V lost 6 bases to trimming and J lost 5 bases, with 11 bases between them. This sample is drawn from a study of blood T cell repertoires in COVID-19. Clones were read by immunoSEQ multiplex PCR, and TCRdb kept only the in-frame ones, dropping some. Among some 140,000 clones listed, under 80% were seen once. This chain links TRBV27 with TRBJ1-5; tentative D call: TRBD1 (6 bases). The sequenced material came from peripheral blood. The receptor's source is an elderly man with acute or convalescent COVID-19. This CDR3 reads CASSEYRDQPQHF. CDR3 in DNA: TGTGCCAGCAGCGAATACAGGGATCAGCCCCAGCATTTT.